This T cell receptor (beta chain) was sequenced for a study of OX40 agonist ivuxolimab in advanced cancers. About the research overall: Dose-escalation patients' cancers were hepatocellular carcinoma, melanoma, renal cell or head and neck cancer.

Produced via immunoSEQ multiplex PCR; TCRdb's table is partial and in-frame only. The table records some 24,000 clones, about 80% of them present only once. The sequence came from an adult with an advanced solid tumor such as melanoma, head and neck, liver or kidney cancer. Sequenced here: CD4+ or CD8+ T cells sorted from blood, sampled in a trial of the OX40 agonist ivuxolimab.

The DNA of the CDR3 is TGTGCCAGCAGCCAAGTTGAGCTCAGATTGAACACTGAAGCTTTCTTT. Translating gives CASSQVELRLNTEAFF. The chain has TRBV14 and TRBJ1-1; D gene uncertain. The V gene lost 1 base and the J gene lost 0 bases, with 12 bases spanning the gap. Germline CDR1 and CDR2: SGHDN and FVKESK. This CDR3 is built from 16 residues.